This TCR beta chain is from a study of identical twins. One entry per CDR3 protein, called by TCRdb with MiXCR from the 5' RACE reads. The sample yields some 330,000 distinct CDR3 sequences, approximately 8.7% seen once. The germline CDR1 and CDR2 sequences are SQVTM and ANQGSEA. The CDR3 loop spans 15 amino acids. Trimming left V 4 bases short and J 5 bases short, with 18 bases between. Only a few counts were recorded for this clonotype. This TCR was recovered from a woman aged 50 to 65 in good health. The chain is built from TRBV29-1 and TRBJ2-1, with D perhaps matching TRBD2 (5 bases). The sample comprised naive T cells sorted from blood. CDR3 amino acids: CSVAGNLWPNNEQFF. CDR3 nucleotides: TGCAGCGTTGCGGGGAACCTCTGGCCGAACAATGAGCAGTTCTTC.